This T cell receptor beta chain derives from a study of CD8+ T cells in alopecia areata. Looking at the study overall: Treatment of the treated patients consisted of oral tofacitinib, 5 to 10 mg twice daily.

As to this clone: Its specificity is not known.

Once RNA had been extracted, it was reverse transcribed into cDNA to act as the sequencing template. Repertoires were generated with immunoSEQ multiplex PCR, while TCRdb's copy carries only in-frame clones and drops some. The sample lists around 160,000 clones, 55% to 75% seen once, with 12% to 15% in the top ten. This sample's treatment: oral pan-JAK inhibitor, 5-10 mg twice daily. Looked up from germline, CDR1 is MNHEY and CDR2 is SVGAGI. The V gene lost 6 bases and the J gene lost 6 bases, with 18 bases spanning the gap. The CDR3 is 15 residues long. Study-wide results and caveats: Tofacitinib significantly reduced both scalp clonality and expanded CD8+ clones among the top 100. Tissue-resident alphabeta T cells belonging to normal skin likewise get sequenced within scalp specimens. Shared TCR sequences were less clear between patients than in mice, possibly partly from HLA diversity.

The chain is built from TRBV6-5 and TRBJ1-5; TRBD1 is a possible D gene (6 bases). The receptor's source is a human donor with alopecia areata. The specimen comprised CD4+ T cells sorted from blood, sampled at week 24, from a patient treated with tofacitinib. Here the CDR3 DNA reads TGTGCCAGCAGGGGAGGCGGGACAAGGGTTCAGCCCCAGCATTTT. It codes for CASRGGGTRVQPQHF.